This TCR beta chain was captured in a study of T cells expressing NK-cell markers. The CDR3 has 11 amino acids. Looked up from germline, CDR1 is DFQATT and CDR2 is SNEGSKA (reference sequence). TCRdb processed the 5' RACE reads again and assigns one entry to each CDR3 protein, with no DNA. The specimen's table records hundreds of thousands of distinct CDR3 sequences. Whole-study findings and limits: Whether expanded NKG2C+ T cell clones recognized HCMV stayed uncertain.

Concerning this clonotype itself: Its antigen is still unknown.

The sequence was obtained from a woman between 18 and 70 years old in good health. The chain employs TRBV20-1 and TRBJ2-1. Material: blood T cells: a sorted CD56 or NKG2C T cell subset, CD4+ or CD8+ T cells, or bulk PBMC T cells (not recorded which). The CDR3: CSARDQNEQFF.